The clone carrying this T cell receptor (beta chain) was picked up many times. The antigen is undetermined. Germline V lookup: CDR1 SEHNR, CDR2 FQNEAQ (reference sequence). Trimming removed 5 bases at V and 7 bases at J, with 8 bases between. The CDR3 is 11 amino acids. A range of KT2-to-PBMC ratios was made using fixed PBMC numbers. The source of the sample is a study of quantifying T cell responses using KT2 cells. About the research overall: TCR alpha and beta constant-region primers primed reverse transcription of RNA. Findings of the study overall: At about one KT2 cell per 100,000 PBMC, KT2 sequences were still detected. KT2 clone alpha and beta sequence counts scaled linearly with input KT2 cell number.

Each cDNA got a UMI-containing oligo ligated at its 3' end. An equimolar mix of RC1.1 and RC1.2 primed the beta chain across TRBC1 and TRBC2. TCRdb reprocessed the UMI-ligation and nested PCR reads via MiXCR and lists one record per CDR3 protein. The sample records approximately 46,000 distinct CDR3 sequences, 11% being singletons. The chain recombines TRBV7-9 with TRBJ2-5; D remains unclear. Sequences were obtained from PBMCs spiked with cells of the T cell clone KT2. This clonotype was obtained from a human donor. CDR3 residues: CASSPLVTQYF. The DNA for the CDR3 is TGTGCCAGCAGCCCCCTCGTGACCCAGTACTTC.